Each of the 2 T cell receptor beta chains below was sequenced from the same sample in a study of human T cells and chemical hapten exposure. MiXCR, run by TCRdb on the RACE reads, gives a single entry per CDR3 protein. This sample has fewer than 85,000 distinct CDR3 sequences; about 8.7% occur once, and the top ten carry 1.5% to 1.7%. Time point: healthy volunteer bleed at 6 weeks. Whole blood, unfractionated, served as the material for total RNA extraction. Sequenced material: whole blood. The receptors were gathered from a male donor in good health. Some clones in this sample may be carry-over from other donors' samples.

This rearrangement joins TRBV4-1 to TRBJ2-7, with 10 bases fitting TRBD2. Germline V lookup: CDR1 MGHRA, CDR2 YSYEKL. This CDR3 is 16 amino acids long. The ends lost 4 bases at V and 1 base at J; junction bases unmatched: 7. This CDR3 reads CASSPRTSGGSYEQYF. CDR3 coding DNA: TGCGCCAGCAGCCCCAGGACTAGCGGAGGGTCCTACGAGCAGTACTTC.

The CDR3 nucleotides are TGTGCCAGCAGCTTAGCCCTCAACGGGGGAAGCGATACGCAGTATTTT. This codes for CASSLALNGGSDTQYF. The chain carries TRBV11-3 and TRBJ2-3, with TRBD2 as a possible D gene (6 bases). From germline, CDR1 is SGHNT and CDR2 YENEEA. The CDR3 extends over 16 amino acids. V lost 1 base and J 6 bases, leaving 17 bases between the germline ends. Full variable domain (remainder filled in from reference TRBV11-3 and TRBJ2-3): EAGVVQSPRYKIIEKKQPVAFWCNPISGHNTLYWYLQNLGQGPELLIRYENEEAVDDSQLPKDRFSAERLKGVDSTLKIQPAELGDSAVYLCASSLALNGGSDTQYFGPGTRLTVL.